Listed below are T cell receptor beta chains from one sample, sequenced in a study of beta chain features in type 1 diabetes. Clones were sequenced by immunoSEQ multiplex PCR, and TCRdb holds only the in-frame ones, with some missing. The sample yields 640,000 or so clones, roughly an eighth seen once. Sequenced input: naive CD4+ T cells from blood. These receptors all stem from a man aged 18 to 30 with type 1 diabetes. CDR3s include the opening cysteine and the closing phenylalanine or tryptophan. A D gene is named only where the DNA matches it firmly. The size field is filled for only some rows; it gives once, few, many or a size class.

clone size	V gene	J gene	D gene	CDR3 DNA	CDR3 protein
-	TRBV29-1	TRBJ2-7	-	TGCAGCGTTGTTCAGGGCTCCTACGAGCAGTACTTC	CSVVQGSYEQYF
-	TRBV30	TRBJ2-2	-	TGTGCCTGGACCTCCAGCCCGAACACCGGGGAGCTGTTTTTT	CAWTSSPNTGELFF
few	TRBV10-3	TRBJ1-1	TRBD1	TGTGCCATCAGTCCCGGACAGGGAGGCACTGAAGCTTTCTTT	CAISPGQGGTEAFF
few	TRBV6-5	TRBJ2-1	-	TGTGCCAGCAGTTCACTCGTTAGCTCCTACAATGAGCAGTTCTTC	CASSSLVSSYNEQFF
few	TRBV7-9	TRBJ2-5	-	TGTGCCTCAGAGGGTGGGGCCCAAGAGACCCAGTACTTC	CASEGGAQETQYF
-	TRBV9	TRBJ2-1	-	TGTGCCAGCAGCGTAGCGGAAGGGGGTGGCGGTGAGCAGTTCTTC	CASSVAEGGGGEQFF
few	TRBV25-1	TRBJ2-5	-	TGTGCCAGCAGTGAATATGGGCGAGAGACCCAGTACTTC	CASSEYGRETQYF
-	TRBV13	TRBJ2-7	-	TGTGCCAGCAGCTCACCGGGACACAACTACGAGCAGTACTTC	CASSSPGHNYEQYF
-	TRBV15	TRBJ2-1	-	TGTGCCACCAGCAGACGCAGCCGGGGGAGCTCCTACAATGAGCAGTTCTTC	CATSRRSRGSSYNEQFF
-	TRBV7-2	TRBJ1-2	-	TGTGCCAGCAGCTTAGCGCAGAGTTCTCGGGGCTACACCTTC	CASSLAQSSRGYTF
few	TRBV29-1	TRBJ2-1	-	TGCAGCGTTGAAGTACTTAGCTCCTACAATGAGCAGTTCTTC	CSVEVLSSYNEQFF